A selection of T cell receptor beta chains follows, all from one sample in a study of shared clonotypes between healthy human individuals. The table came from immunoSEQ multiplex PCR; TCRdb's copy has only in-frame clones and leaves some out. Here the sample spans some 630,000 clones, about 95% being singletons. Input material: naive CD8+ T cells sorted from blood. These receptors originate from a woman aged 30 to 39 in good health. The CDR3 runs from the conserved cysteine through the conserved F or W. D genes are given only for firm matches. For some rows the clone size is stated as once, few or many, or as a class when expanded; others skip it.

j_call,v_call,clone_size,d_call,cdr3_aa,cdr3_nt
TRBJ1-3,TRBV29-1,-,-,CSHLGGLTGNTIYF,TGCAGCCACCTGGGGGGACTGACTGGAAACACCATATATTTT
TRBJ2-7,TRBV23-1,-,-,CASSQSHRPSTCEQYF,TGCGCCAGCAGTCAATCCCACAGGCCCTCCACCTGCGAGCAGTACTTC
TRBJ1-1,TRBV7-9,-,-,CATVGPTSDTEAFF,TGTGCCACCGTGGGGCCTACTAGTGACACTGAAGCTTTCTTT
TRBJ2-3,TRBV19,-,TRBD1,CASISGGSQYF,TGTGCCAGTATTTCAGGGGGCTCGCAGTATTTT
TRBJ2-6,TRBV5-5,-,-,CASSSGRGANVLTF,TGTGCCAGCAGCTCGGGTCGTGGGGCCAACGTCCTGACTTTC
TRBJ2-7,TRBV13,-,TRBD1,CASSWAGQGVYEQYF,TGTGCCAGCAGCTGGGCGGGACAGGGGGTCTACGAGCAGTACTTC
TRBJ2-1,TRBV30,-,TRBD2,CAWRSGTSGYYNEQFF,TGTGCCTGGAGATCCGGGACTAGCGGATACTACAATGAGCAGTTCTTC
TRBJ1-2,TRBV6-6,-,-,CASRSDSAYGYTF,TGTGCCAGCAGATCGGACAGCGCCTATGGCTACACCTTC
TRBJ2-7,TRBV11-2,-,TRBD1,CASSPLAWVGQGGEEQYF,TGTGCCAGCAGCCCGCTGGCATGGGTGGGACAGGGGGGGGAGGAGCAGTACTTC
TRBJ1-3,TRBV30,-,-,CAWSTDGNSGNTIYF,TGTGCCTGGAGCACGGACGGGAACTCTGGAAACACCATATATTTT
TRBJ2-1,TRBV7-8,-,-,CASSFAGTLYNEQFF,TGTGCCAGCAGCTTCGCCGGGACACTCTACAATGAGCAGTTCTTC
TRBJ1-4,TRBV28,-,-,CASSRDLGGEKLFF,TGTGCCAGCAGTCGGGACTTAGGGGGTGAAAAACTGTTTTTT
TRBJ2-7,TRBV5-8,once,-,CASSWGRDIRYEQYF,TGTGCCAGCAGCTGGGGCCGGGACATCCGTTACGAGCAGTACTTC
TRBJ2-7,TRBV5-5,-,-,CASSFSTGGPYEQYF,TGTGCCAGCAGCTTTTCGACCGGGGGGCCCTACGAGCAGTACTTC
TRBJ1-4,TRBV7-9,-,-,CASSYPSNEKLFF,TGTGCCAGCAGCTACCCGAGCAATGAAAAACTGTTTTTT
TRBJ1-4,TRBV4-2,-,TRBD1,CASSQGQGAFSATNEKLFF,TGTGCCAGCAGCCAAGGACAGGGAGCTTTTTCTGCAACTAATGAAAAACTGTTTTTT
TRBJ2-1,TRBV2,-,TRBD2,CASSQTSGSYNEQFF,TGTGCCAGCAGTCAGACTAGCGGGAGTTACAATGAGCAGTTCTTC
TRBJ1-5,TRBV6-1,-,-,CASSELGSNQPQHF,TGTGCCAGCAGTGAACTTGGTAGCAATCAGCCCCAGCATTTT
TRBJ1-3,TRBV7-8,-,-,CASSLGSGLLGNTIYF,TGTGCCAGCAGCTTAGGATCAGGACTCCTCGGAAACACCATATATTTT
TRBJ2-1,TRBV7-9,-,-,CASSLEMGRPGVGQFF,TGTGCCAGCAGCTTAGAGATGGGGAGACCGGGTGTTGGGCAGTTCTTC
TRBJ1-3,TRBV10-3,once,-,CAITETSSGNTIYF,TGTGCCATCACCGAGACAAGCTCTGGAAACACCATATATTTT
TRBJ2-7,TRBV28,-,-,CASSSRDGYEQYF,TGTGCCAGCAGTTCTCGGGACGGCTACGAGCAGTACTTC
TRBJ2-1,TRBV4-1,-,-,CASSLWTVDNEQFF,TGCGCCAGCAGCCTTTGGACAGTAGACAATGAGCAGTTCTTC
TRBJ2-1,TRBV27,-,-,CASSLRQVSYNEQFF,TGTGCCAGCAGTTTGAGGCAGGTCTCCTACAATGAGCAGTTCTTC
TRBJ2-7,TRBV7-9,-,-,CASSLDVGPPSYEQYF,TGTGCCAGCAGCTTAGATGTGGGACCCCCGTCCTACGAGCAGTACTTC
TRBJ2-7,TRBV27,-,TRBD2,CASSLSGGERDFEQYF,TGTGCCAGCAGTTTAAGTGGGGGGGAGCGGGATTTCGAGCAGTACTTC
TRBJ2-1,TRBV6-6,-,-,CASSYTYNEQFF,TGTGCCAGCAGTTACACCTACAATGAGCAGTTCTTC
TRBJ2-1,TRBV7-6,-,-,CASSSLQRNEQFF,TGTGCCAGCAGCTCCCTACAGCGCAATGAGCAGTTCTTC
TRBJ2-7,TRBV5-1,once,TRBD2,CASSIIRTSGIYEQYF,TGCGCCAGCAGTATTATTAGGACTAGCGGAATCTACGAGCAGTACTTC
TRBJ1-5,TRBV27,-,-,CASRLGTVDQPQHF,TGTGCCAGCAGGCTCGGAACAGTGGATCAGCCCCAGCATTTT
TRBJ1-2,TRBV27,-,-,CASSSRETNYGYTF,TGTGCCAGCAGTAGCAGGGAGACTAACTATGGCTACACCTTC
TRBJ2-4,TRBV28,-,TRBD2,CASLASGRLYF,TGTGCCAGCCTTGCGAGCGGGAGGTTGTACTTC
TRBJ1-1,TRBV6-5,-,-,CASSQGDTEAFF,TGTGCCAGCAGTCAGGGTGACACTGAAGCTTTCTTT
TRBJ2-5,TRBV11-2,-,-,CASSLDPRDSQYF,TGTGCCAGCAGCTTAGATCCCCGGGACTCTCAGTACTTC
TRBJ1-5,TRBV7-8,-,-,CASSLATGYSNQPQHF,TGTGCCAGCAGCTTGGCGACAGGCTATAGCAATCAGCCCCAGCATTTT
TRBJ2-3,TRBV4-1,-,-,CASSGKAGAGVTDTQYF,TGCGCCAGCAGCGGAAAAGCTGGAGCTGGGGTCACAGATACGCAGTATTTT
TRBJ1-1,TRBV28,-,-,CASSFTRGTNFMNTEAFF,TGTGCCAGCAGTTTCACTAGGGGCACCAACTTTATGAACACTGAAGCTTTCTTT
TRBJ2-5,TRBV2,-,TRBD2,CASSEDGTSGLQETQYF,TGTGCCAGCAGTGAAGACGGGACTAGCGGGCTCCAAGAGACCCAGTACTTC
TRBJ2-7,TRBV5-1,-,TRBD1,CASSWEGGVGEQYF,TGCGCCAGCAGCTGGGAAGGGGGCGTCGGCGAGCAGTACTTC
TRBJ1-1,TRBV5-1,-,-,CASSTDSMNTEAFF,TGCGCCAGCAGCACGGACAGTATGAACACTGAAGCTTTCTTT
TRBJ2-5,TRBV10-3,-,-,CAISDGSPGTETQYF,TGTGCCATCAGTGACGGTTCCCCAGGGACGGAGACCCAGTACTTC
TRBJ1-2,TRBV27,-,-,CASSGGLNGYTF,TGTGCCAGCAGTGGGGGCTTGAATGGCTACACCTTC
TRBJ2-7,TRBV5-1,-,TRBD2,CASSLEGGAGESDEQYF,TGCGCCAGCAGCTTGGAAGGGGGAGCGGGAGAGTCAGACGAGCAGTACTTC
TRBJ1-1,TRBV7-8,-,-,CASSPEAAGWDTEAFF,TGTGCCAGCAGCCCGGAGGCCGCGGGATGGGACACTGAAGCTTTCTTT
TRBJ1-1,TRBV4-1,-,-,CASSPVTGGDTEAFF,TGCGCCAGCAGCCCTGTGACAGGCGGGGACACTGAAGCTTTCTTT
TRBJ1-2,TRBV28,-,-,CASSSRTGRDYGYTF,TGTGCCAGCAGTTCCCGCACGGGGCGCGACTATGGCTACACCTTC
TRBJ2-2,TRBV2,-,-,CASKAPNTGELFF,TGTGCCAGCAAAGCTCCGAACACCGGGGAGCTGTTTTTT
TRBJ2-5,TRBV11-2,-,TRBD2,CASSLTSGVEETQYF,TGTGCCAGCAGCTTAACTAGCGGGGTGGAGGAGACCCAGTACTTC
TRBJ2-2,TRBV5-1,-,TRBD2,CAPTGLDSPGELFF,TGCGCCCCCACGGGACTAGATAGCCCCGGGGAGCTGTTTTTT
TRBJ2-7,TRBV7-8,-,TRBD1,CASSLGGRGRAYEQYF,TGTGCCAGCAGCTTAGGGGGCAGGGGGCGAGCCTACGAGCAGTACTTC
TRBJ2-7,TRBV5-4,-,-,CASSEGLEQYF,TGTGCCAGCAGCGAGGGACTCGAGCAGTACTTC
TRBJ2-7,TRBV2,-,-,CASSEGTYEQYF,TGTGCCAGCAGCGAGGGGACCTACGAGCAGTACTTC
TRBJ2-7,TRBV6-5,-,TRBD2,CASSYTWDYSYEQYF,TGTGCCAGCAGTTACACCTGGGACTACTCCTACGAGCAGTACTTC
TRBJ2-4,TRBV11-3,-,TRBD1,CATPIDRDENIQYF,TGTGCCACCCCTATAGACAGGGATGAAAACATTCAGTACTTC
TRBJ2-7,TRBV5-1,-,-,CASSLYPGARPYEQYF,TGCGCCAGCAGCTTGTACCCGGGGGCGCGTCCCTACGAGCAGTACTTC
TRBJ2-5,TRBV11-2,-,-,CASSSFLDGEETQYF,TGTGCCAGCAGCTCATTCCTCGACGGGGAAGAGACCCAGTACTTC
TRBJ2-3,TRBV7-9,once,-,CASSMGTDTQYF,TGTGCCAGCAGCATGGGGACAGATACGCAGTATTTT